This entry describes one T cell receptor beta chain. The table came from immunoSEQ multiplex PCR; TCRdb's copy has only in-frame clones and leaves some out. This repertoire shows fewer than 25,000 clones, around 90% found once; its top ten account for 9.5% to 10%. Baseline, cycle 4 day 1, and cycle 7 day 1 were the blood sampling points. J gave up 1 base and V 5 bases, and 19 bases lay outside the gene matches. The length of the CDR3 is 19 residues. Germline CDR1 and CDR2: LGHNA and YSLEER. The entry originates in a study of OX40 agonist ivuxolimab in advanced cancers. Study-level information: Three dose-escalation patients had partial responses: one with hepatocellular carcinoma and two with cutaneous melanoma.

Source: CD4+ or CD8+ T cells sorted from blood, taken in a trial of the OX40 agonist ivuxolimab. The receptor was derived from an adult with an advanced solid tumor such as melanoma, head and neck, liver or kidney cancer. The V call is TRBV4-3, the J call TRBJ1-1; 7 bases agree with TRBD1. The CDR3 DNA is TGCGCCAGCAGCGACTCACAGGGGACCTGGGTTAGTACGAACACTGAAGCTTTCTTT. Its translation is CASSDSQGTWVSTNTEAFF.